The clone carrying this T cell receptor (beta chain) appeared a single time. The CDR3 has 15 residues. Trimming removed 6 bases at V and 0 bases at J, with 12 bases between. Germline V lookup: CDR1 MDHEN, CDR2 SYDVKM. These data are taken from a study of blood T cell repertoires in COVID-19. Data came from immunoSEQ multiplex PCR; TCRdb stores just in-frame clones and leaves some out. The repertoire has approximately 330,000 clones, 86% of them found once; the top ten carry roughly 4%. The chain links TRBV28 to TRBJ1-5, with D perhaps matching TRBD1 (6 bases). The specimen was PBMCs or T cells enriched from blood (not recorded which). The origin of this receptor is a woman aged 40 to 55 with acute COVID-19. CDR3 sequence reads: CASSPQGGSNQPQHF. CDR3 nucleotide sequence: TGTGCCAGCAGCCCACAAGGGGGTAGCAATCAGCCCCAGCATTTT.